Included here is one TCR beta chain sequence, with context. Antigen specificity is unknown. The CDR3 is 19 amino acids. V was shortened by 0 bases and J by 5 bases, with 25 bases between the two germline ends. The V gene's germline CDR1 is LNHNV and CDR2 YYDKDF (reference sequence). This was a deep-level run. Researchers divided each subset's genomic DNA evenly across several immunoSEQ plates. Assay used: immunoSEQ multiplex PCR; TCRdb lists only in-frame clones, some missing. The sample contains 980,000 or so clones, over 75% of which appear only once. This sample was taken from a study of shared clonotypes between healthy human individuals. Notes on the study in general: Among donors, sharing of clonotypes was expected to be affected by sequencing depth. In having few donors, the study represented limited genetic and exposure-history diversity.

Sequencing input: memory CD4+ T cells sorted from blood. Subset described: CD45RA-negative fraction. The J gene is TRBJ1-2, the V gene TRBV15, with D maybe TRBD1 (6 bases). This sequence was found in a man aged 18 to 30 in good health. CDR3 in DNA: TGTGCCACCAGCAGAGAGTGGGGGCCCGGCGGCCCCGAACCTTATGGCTACACCTTC. This sequence encodes CATSREWGPGGPEPYGYTF.